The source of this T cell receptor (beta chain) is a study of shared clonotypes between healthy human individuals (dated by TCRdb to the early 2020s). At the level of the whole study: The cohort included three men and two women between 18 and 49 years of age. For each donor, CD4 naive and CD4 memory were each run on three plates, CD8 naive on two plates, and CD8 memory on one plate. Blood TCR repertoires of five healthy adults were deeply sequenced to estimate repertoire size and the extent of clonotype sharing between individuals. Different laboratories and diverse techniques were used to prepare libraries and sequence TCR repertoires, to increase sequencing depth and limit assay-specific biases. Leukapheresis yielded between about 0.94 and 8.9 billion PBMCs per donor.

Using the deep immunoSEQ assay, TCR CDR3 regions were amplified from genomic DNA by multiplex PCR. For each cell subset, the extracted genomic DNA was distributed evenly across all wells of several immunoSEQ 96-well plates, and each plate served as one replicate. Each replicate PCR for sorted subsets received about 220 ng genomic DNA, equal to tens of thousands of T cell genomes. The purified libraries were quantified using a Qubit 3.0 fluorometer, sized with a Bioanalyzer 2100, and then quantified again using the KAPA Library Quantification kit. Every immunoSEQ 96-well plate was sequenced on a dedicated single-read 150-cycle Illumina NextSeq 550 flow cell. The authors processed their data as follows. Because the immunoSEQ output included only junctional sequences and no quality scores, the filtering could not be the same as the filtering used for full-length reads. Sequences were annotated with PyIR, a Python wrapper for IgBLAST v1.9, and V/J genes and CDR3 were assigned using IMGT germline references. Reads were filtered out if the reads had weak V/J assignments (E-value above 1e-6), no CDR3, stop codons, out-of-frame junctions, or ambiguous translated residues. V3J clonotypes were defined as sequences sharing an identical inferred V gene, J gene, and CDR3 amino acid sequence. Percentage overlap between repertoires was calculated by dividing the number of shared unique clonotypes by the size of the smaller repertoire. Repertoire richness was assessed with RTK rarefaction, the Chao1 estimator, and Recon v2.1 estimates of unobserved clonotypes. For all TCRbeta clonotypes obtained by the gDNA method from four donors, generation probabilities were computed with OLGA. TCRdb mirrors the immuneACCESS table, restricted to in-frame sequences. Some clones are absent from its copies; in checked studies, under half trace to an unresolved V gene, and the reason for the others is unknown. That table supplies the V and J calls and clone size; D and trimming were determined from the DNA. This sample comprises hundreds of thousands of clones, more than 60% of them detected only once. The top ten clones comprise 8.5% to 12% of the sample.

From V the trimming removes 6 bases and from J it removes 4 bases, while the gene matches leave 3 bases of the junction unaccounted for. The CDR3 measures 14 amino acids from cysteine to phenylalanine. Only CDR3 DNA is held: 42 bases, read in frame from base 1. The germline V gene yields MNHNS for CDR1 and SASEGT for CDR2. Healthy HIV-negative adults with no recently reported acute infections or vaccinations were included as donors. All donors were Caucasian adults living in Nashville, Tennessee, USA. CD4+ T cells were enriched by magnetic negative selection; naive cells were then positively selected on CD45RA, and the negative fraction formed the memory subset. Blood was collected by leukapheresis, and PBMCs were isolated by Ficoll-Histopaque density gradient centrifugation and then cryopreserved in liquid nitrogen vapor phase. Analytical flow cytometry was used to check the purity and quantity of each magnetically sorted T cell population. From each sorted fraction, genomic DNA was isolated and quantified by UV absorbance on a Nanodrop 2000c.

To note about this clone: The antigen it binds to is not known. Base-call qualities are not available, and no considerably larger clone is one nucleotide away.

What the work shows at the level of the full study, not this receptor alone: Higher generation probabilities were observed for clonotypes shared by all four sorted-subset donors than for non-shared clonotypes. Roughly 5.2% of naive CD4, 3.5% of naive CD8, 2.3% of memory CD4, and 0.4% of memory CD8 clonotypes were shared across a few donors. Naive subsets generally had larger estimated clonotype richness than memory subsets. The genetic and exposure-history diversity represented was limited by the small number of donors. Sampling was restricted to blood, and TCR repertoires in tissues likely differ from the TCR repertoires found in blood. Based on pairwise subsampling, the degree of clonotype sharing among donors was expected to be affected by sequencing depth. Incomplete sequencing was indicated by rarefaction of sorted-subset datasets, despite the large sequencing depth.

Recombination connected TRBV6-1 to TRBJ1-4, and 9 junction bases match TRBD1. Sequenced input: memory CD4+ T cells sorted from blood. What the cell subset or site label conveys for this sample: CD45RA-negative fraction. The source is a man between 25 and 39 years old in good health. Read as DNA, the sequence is TGTGCCAGCAGGGACAGGGGTATTAATGAAAAACTGTTTTTT. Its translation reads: CASRDRGINEKLFF.